The next 14 T cell receptor beta chains were all read from a single sample in a study of T cell changes during pregnancy in multiple sclerosis. Only in-frame clones appear in the TCRdb table, and some are missing; sequencing was by immunoSEQ multiplex PCR. The table has 50,000 or so clones, 92% seen once. Here the sequenced sample was CD4+ T cells from peripheral blood mononuclear cells, taken after pregnancy. These receptors all stem from a female donor with multiple sclerosis, enrolled in a pregnancy study.

The chain uses TRBV6-5 and TRBJ1-2; 7 bases line up with TRBD1. This CDR3 is built from 14 residues. Germline-derived CDR1 and CDR2 are MNHEY and SVGAGI. Losses at the gene ends were 5 bases for V and 3 bases for J; bases not matched to a gene: 6. In DNA form, the CDR3 reads TGTGCCAGCAGTACACGGACAGGCCACTATGGCTACACCTTC. It translates to CASSTRTGHYGYTF.

The chain couples TRBV4-3 to TRBJ1-2; a weak D match, TRBD1 (6 bases). The CDR3 length is 14 residues. Germline CDR1 reads LGHNA; CDR2 reads YSLEER. V lost 4 bases and J 2 bases, leaving 11 bases between the germline ends. CDR3 DNA: TGCGCCAGCAGCCCGGACAGACTCAACTATGGCTACACCTTC. Its translation: CASSPDRLNYGYTF.

The chain is built from TRBV6-5 and TRBJ2-3; 10 bases match TRBD2. After removal of 5 bases from V and 2 bases from J, the junction contained 4 bases not matched to a gene. Looked up from germline, CDR1 is MNHEY and CDR2 is SVGAGI. This CDR3 region has 15 residues. In DNA form, the CDR3 reads TGTGCCAGCAGTCCACTAGCGGGAATCACAGATACGCAGTATTTT. This translates into CASSPLAGITDTQYF.

A word on this clone: The junction does not match germline at one end; this may be a read error. The V call is TRBV7-7, the J call TRBJ2-1, with unresolved D. The CDR3 sequence is 14 residues long. The germline V gene has CDR1 SSHAT and CDR2 FNYEAQ (reference sequence). The CDR3 region is CASSSTEHNNEQFF. The CDR3 bases are TGTGCTAGCAGCTCAACAGAACACAACAATGAGCAGTTCTTC.

Note on this clone: One end of the junction is discordant with germline, which a read error may explain. Distinct nucleotide sequences in the sample also encode this CDR3. The J gene is TRBJ2-2, the V gene TRBV7-7; a possible D gene is TRBD2 (5 bases). Germline V gene lookup returns CDR1 SSHAT and CDR2 FNYEAQ (reference sequence). This CDR3 has 13 residues. The CDR3 is CASSSIRTGELFF. DNA for the CDR3: TGCGCTAGCAGCTCAATTCGGACCGGGGAGCTGTTTTTT.

This clone was seen a single time. The chain uses TRBV7-2 and TRBJ2-3; D not resolved. The germline CDR1 and CDR2 sequences are SGHTA and FQGNSA. Trimming shortened V by 5 bases and J by 6 bases, and 18 bases separated the two germline ends. The CDR3 is 15 residues long. The CDR3 is CASSPQHTSRDTQYF. In nucleotides, the CDR3 is TGTGCCAGCAGCCCACAGCATACGAGCAGGGATACGCAGTATTTT.

This clone was recorded a few times. J is TRBJ1-5 and V is TRBV7-9, with TRBD1 identical over 8 bases. The CDR3 runs 15 residues. Germline V gene data show CDR1 as SEHNR and CDR2 as FQNEAQ (reference sequence). J was trimmed by 6 bases and V by 1 base; bases with no gene match: 5. In DNA, the CDR3 is TGTGCCAGCAGCTTAGGGACAGGGAGGGGTCAGCCCCAGCATTTT. Translated: CASSLGTGRGQPQHF.

This clone was found once. V and J are TRBV10-1 and TRBJ2-1; 15 nucleotides line up with TRBD2. CDR3 length equals 18 residues. The V gene's germline CDR1 is WNHNN and CDR2 SYGVQD (reference sequence). The V and J ends lost 5 bases and 4 bases, in that order; junction bases with no gene match: 9. The CDR3 nucleotides read TGCGCCAGCAGTTCCCAGCCGGGACTAGCGGGAGGTTACAATGAGCAGTTCTTC. This encodes CASSSQPGLAGGYNEQFF.

The chain has TRBV7-6 and TRBJ2-7; 7 nucleotides match TRBD1. V lost 4 bases, J lost 7 bases, and 13 bases stayed unmatched. The CDR3 loop spans 15 amino acids. CDR1 and CDR2 (germline): SGHVS, FNYEAQ. CDR3 sequence: CASSSGATGMGEQYF. For the CDR3, the DNA is TGTGCCAGCAGCTCCGGGGCGACAGGGATGGGAGAGCAGTACTTC.

CDR3 bases: TGCGCCAGCAGGGTCAGGGGGATTTATAGCAATCAGCCCCAGCATTTT. Encoded protein: CASRVRGIYSNQPQHF. The rearrangement joins TRBV23-1 to TRBJ1-5, with 7 bases aligning to TRBD1. TRBV23-1 is an open reading frame whose function is uncertain. This CDR3 region has 16 residues. V dropped 6 bases and J dropped 0; count of bases not matched to a gene: 8.

This clone showed up just once. J is TRBJ2-3 and V is TRBV5-1, with 7 bases that match TRBD1. This CDR3 comprises 18 residues. Germline CDR1 SGHRS, CDR2 YFSETQ. The J segment lost 0 bases and the V segment lost 4 bases, leaving 14 bases of the junction unmatched. The CDR3 protein is CASSRSAGGVGSTDTQYF. The CDR3 DNA is TGCGCCAGCAGCAGGTCGGCAGGGGGAGTAGGTAGCACAGATACGCAGTATTTT.

V and J are TRBV5-4 and TRBJ2-3, with 11 bases matching TRBD2. The length of the CDR3 is 15 residues. J lost 5 bases, V lost 4 bases, and 6 bases had no gene match. Germline V lookup: CDR1 SGHNT, CDR2 YYREEE (reference sequence). CDR3 coding DNA: TGTGCCAGCAGCCTCGGGACTAGCGGAAAAGATACGCAGTATTTT. Translating gives CASSLGTSGKDTQYF.

The chain couples TRBV30 to TRBJ1-5; 8 nucleotides agree with TRBD1. The CDR3 is 14 residues long. The V gene's germline CDR1 is GTSNPN and CDR2 SVGIG (reference sequence). Trimming at V came to 6 bases and at J to 6 bases, leaving 10 bases not matched to a gene. CDR3 bases: TGTGCCTGTTCCCAGGGGGCGCAGGGTCAGCCCCAGCATTTT. This gives the protein CACSQGAQGQPQHF.

The CDR3 nucleotides are TGTGCCAGCAGTTTAAAGACAGGGGTAAGCAATCAGCCCCAGCATTTT. This codes for CASSLKTGVSNQPQHF. The chain is built from TRBV27 and TRBJ1-5; 8 positions match TRBD1. Unmatched junction bases numbered 4, after V lost 2 bases and J lost 1 base. This CDR3 is 16 amino acids long. Looked up from germline, CDR1 is MNHEY and CDR2 is SMNVEV (reference sequence).